These 30 T cell receptor beta chains came from one sample sequenced in a study of blood T cell repertoires in COVID-19. The protocol was immunoSEQ multiplex PCR, while the TCRdb copy is restricted to in-frame clones and leaves out a portion. The sample holds hundreds of thousands of clones; about 91% are singletons and the top ten take about 5.9%. The source material was peripheral blood. Every receptor here comes from a woman aged 25 to 39 with COVID-19, enrolled during active disease.

V and J are TRBV7-2 and TRBJ2-3; TRBD2 is a possible D gene (6 bases). Germline lookup yields CDR1 SGHTA and CDR2 FQGNSA. The length of the CDR3 is 16 residues. Trimming removed 3 bases at V and 5 bases at J, with 18 bases between. The CDR3 loop is CASSFRRVAVEDTQYF. The CDR3 DNA is TGTGCCAGCAGCTTTCGGAGGGTAGCGGTTGAAGATACGCAGTATTTT.

The gene calls are TRBV10-2 and TRBJ2-7; the D gene is possibly TRBD1 (8 bases). Germline values: CDR1 WSHSY, CDR2 SAAADI. The CDR3 runs 14 residues. V was cut by 2 bases and J by 2 bases, with 10 bases left in between. The CDR3 loop reads CASSETGGAYEQYF. DNA of the CDR3: TGCGCCAGCAGTGAGACAGGGGGGGCCTACGAGCAGTACTTC.

This clone has a count of ten or more. This chain links TRBV3-1 (or the pseudogene TRBV3-2) with TRBJ1-6; 9 positions agree with TRBD1. Germline-derived CDR1 and CDR2 are LGHDT and YNNKEL (reference sequence). V trimming: 5 bases; J trimming: 5 bases; junction bases outside the gene matches: 7. The CDR3 consists of 16 residues. This chain's CDR3 is CASSFRGQGNNSPLHF. Written as DNA, the CDR3 is TGTGCCAGCAGCTTCAGGGGACAGGGTAATAATTCACCCCTCCACTTT.

This clone has only a few counts. This chain joins TRBV5-1 and TRBJ2-3; 8 bases align to TRBD1. V trimming: 4 bases; J trimming: 5 bases; junction bases outside the gene matches: 6. The CDR3 sequence is 14 residues long. CDR1 and CDR2 (germline): SGHRS, YFSETQ. The CDR3 DNA reads as TGCGCCAGCAGCATTGGACAGGGTGTAGATACGCAGTATTTT. Encoded protein: CASSIGQGVDTQYF.

The chain uses TRBV5-6 and TRBJ2-3; TRBD2 matches at 10 bases. The J segment lost 0 bases and the V segment lost 0 bases, leaving 4 bases of the junction unmatched. From germline, CDR1 is SGHDT and CDR2 YYEEEE. There are 17 residues in the CDR3. This chain's CDR3 is CASSLGTSGFSTDTQYF. The CDR3 DNA is TGTGCCAGCAGCTTGGGGACTAGCGGTTTTAGCACAGATACGCAGTATTTT.

This chain uses TRBV6-5 with TRBJ1-4, with a possible D match to TRBD1 (6 bases). Trimming removed 5 bases from V and 4 bases from J, with 11 bases in between. The CDR3 contains 14 residues. Germline lookup yields CDR1 MNHEY and CDR2 SVGAGI. The CDR3: CASSLTGYNEKLFF. The CDR3 region has the DNA TGTGCCAGCAGTCTAACAGGGTATAATGAAAAACTGTTTTTT.

The gene calls are TRBV11-3 and TRBJ2-2; tentatively, D is TRBD2 (5 bases). Germline V gene data show CDR1 as SGHNT and CDR2 as YENEEA. The V end was cut by 3 bases, the J end by 3 bases, with 11 bases between. There are 15 residues in the CDR3. CDR3 amino acids: CASSLTGWDTGELFF. DNA of the CDR3: TGTGCCAGCAGCTTGACGGGGTGGGACACCGGGGAGCTGTTTTTT.

The V and J genes are TRBV18 and TRBJ1-2, with 11 bases lining up with TRBD1. Losses at the gene ends were 2 bases for V and 7 bases for J; bases not matched to a gene: 6. This CDR3 spans 15 amino acids. The germline V gene has CDR1 KGHSH and CDR2 LQKENI. In DNA form, the CDR3 reads TGTGCCAGCTCACCAACGGACAGGGGGCCAGGTGGCTACACCTTC. Protein product: CASSPTDRGPGGYTF.

V and J are TRBV19 and TRBJ2-3; D is unclear. This CDR3 region has 14 residues. Germline loops: CDR1 LNHDA, CDR2 SQIVND (reference sequence). V was cut by 0 bases and J by 2 bases, with 6 bases left in between. As DNA, the CDR3 is TGTGCCAGTAGTATAGACGGAGACACAGATACGCAGTATTTT. Protein sequence: CASSIDGDTDTQYF.

This sequence joins TRBV7-9 and TRBJ2-5; weak D call: TRBD2 (5 bases). The CDR3 covers 15 residues. The V and J ends lost 4 bases and 5 bases respectively, with 17 bases between them. CDR1 SEHNR and CDR2 FQNEAQ come from the germline V gene (reference sequence). DNA for the CDR3: TGTGCCAGCAGCTCCCGGGAAGCCAGCCAGGAGACCCAGTACTTC. This sequence encodes CASSSREASQETQYF.

V and J are TRBV5-1 and TRBJ1-1, with a tentative D call TRBD1 (6 bases). CDR3 length: 13 residues. CDR1 and CDR2 from the germline V gene are SGHRS and YFSETQ. V was shortened by 1 base and J by 4 bases, with 8 bases between the two germline ends. CDR3 DNA: TGCGCCAGCAGCTTGAGGGGGAGCACTGAAGCTTTCTTT. This encodes CASSLRGSTEAFF.

This CDR3 reads CASRDRDFVWEQYV. In DNA form, the CDR3 reads TGTGCCAGCAGGGACCGGGACTTCGTCTGGGAGCAGTACGTC. The chain links TRBV28 to TRBJ2-7; TRBD2 is a possible D gene (6 bases). The germline V gene encodes CDR1 MDHEN and CDR2 SYDVKM. Trimming cost V 6 bases and J 7 bases, with 19 bases left between them. The CDR3 length is 14 residues.

The chain has TRBV10-1 and TRBJ1-2, with no clear D. Trimming removed 2 bases from V and 5 bases from J, with 6 bases in between. The CDR3 is made up of 12 amino acids. Germline V gene data show CDR1 as WNHNN and CDR2 as SYGVQD (reference sequence). The CDR3: CASSEITYGYTF. Written as DNA, the CDR3 is TGCGCCAGCAGTGAGATTACTTATGGCTACACCTTC.

The V and J genes are TRBV5-1 and TRBJ1-1; D may be TRBD1 (6 bases). The CDR3 totals 14 residues. Germline V CDR1 and CDR2: SGHRS, YFSETQ. Trimming shortened V by 0 bases and J by 0 bases, and 6 bases separated the two germline ends. For the CDR3, the DNA is TGCGCCAGCAGCTTGGACAGGGTGAACACTGAAGCTTTCTTT. Its protein is CASSLDRVNTEAFF.

The rearrangement joins TRBV29-1 to TRBJ2-7; TRBD1 aligns across 7 bases. The CDR3 sequence is 12 residues long. J was trimmed by 4 bases and V by 1 base; bases with no gene match: 1. The germline V gene has CDR1 SQVTM and CDR2 ANQGSEA. The CDR3 here is CSVEVQGYEQYF. The CDR3 DNA reads as TGCAGCGTTGAAGTACAGGGGTACGAGCAGTACTTC.

V gene TRBV6-2 or TRBV6-3 combines with J gene TRBJ2-7; D is undetermined. V was shortened by 3 bases and J by 5 bases, with 8 bases between the two germline ends. Germline V lookup: CDR1 MNHEY, CDR2 SVGEGT. The CDR3 runs 12 residues. CDR3 amino acids: CASSYYLNEQYF. The CDR3 bases are TGTGCCAGCAGTTATTATTTAAACGAGCAGTACTTC.

This chain connects TRBV7-9 to TRBJ1-1, with a weak D call TRBD1 (5 bases). The V gene lost 5 bases and the J gene lost 3 bases, with 19 bases spanning the gap. The CDR3 is 16 amino acids. Looked up from germline, CDR1 is SEHNR and CDR2 is FQNEAQ (reference sequence). The CDR3: CASSPYGDLGDTEAFF. The CDR3 region has the DNA TGTGCCAGCAGCCCCTATGGGGACTTGGGGGACACTGAAGCTTTCTTT.

This chain links TRBV7-2 with TRBJ1-4; 10 nucleotides align to TRBD1. This CDR3 spans 16 amino acids. In germline, CDR1 is SGHTA, CDR2 FQGNSA. V dropped 0 bases and J dropped 8; count of bases not matched to a gene: 6. CDR3 in amino acids: CASSLASGTGEEKLFF. CDR3 DNA sequence: TGTGCCAGCAGCTTAGCATCCGGGACAGGGGAGGAAAAACTGTTTTTT.

CDR3 in amino acids: CASSHGRTGGEKLFF. The CDR3 bases are TGTGCCAGCAGCCACGGACGGACAGGCGGGGAAAAACTGTTTTTT. The rearrangement joins TRBV3-1 (or the pseudogene TRBV3-2) to TRBJ1-4; 7 bases match TRBD1. This CDR3 spans 15 amino acids. CDR1 and CDR2 (germline): LGHDT, YNNKEL (reference sequence). The ends lost 3 bases at V and 8 bases at J; junction bases unmatched: 9.

This clone was seen a single time. One end of the junction varies from germline; a read error may be responsible. The V and J genes are TRBV5-6 and TRBJ1-2; 7 bases are shared with TRBD1. The germline V gene has CDR1 SGHDT and CDR2 YYEEEE. CDR3 length equals 10 residues. The CDR3 loop reads CASTSNRGNF. CDR3 coding DNA: TGTGCCAGCACCTCGAACAGGGGAAACTTC.

CDR3 nucleotides: TGTGCAAGTCGCTTACTGGAGACTAGCGGAGAGGAGACCCAGTACTTC. This encodes CASRLLETSGEETQYF. The V call is TRBV12-2, the J call TRBJ2-5; the D call in the table, TRBD2, was not verified against the DNA. TRBV12-2 is deemed a pseudogene. The CDR3 runs 16 residues.

This sequence joins TRBV4-3 and TRBJ2-1; TRBD2 agrees at 14 bases. This CDR3 spans 16 amino acids. Germline values: CDR1 LGHNA, CDR2 YSLEER. Losses at the gene ends were 1 base for V and 6 bases for J; bases not matched to a gene: 2. CDR3 DNA sequence: TGCGCCAGCAGCCAAGGACTAGCGGGGGGGAGCAATGAGCAGTTCTTC. It codes for CASSQGLAGGSNEQFF.

As to this clone: At the DNA level, this CDR3 is encoded by other sequences in the same sample as well. The genes are TRBV27 and TRBJ2-2; perhaps TRBD2 as D (6 bases). This CDR3 spans 13 amino acids. Germline V gene lookup returns CDR1 MNHEY and CDR2 SMNVEV (reference sequence). Trimming removed 6 bases from V and 4 bases from J, with 9 bases in between. The CDR3 region has the DNA TGTGCCAGCAGCTTGGGGGGCACCGGGGAGCTGTTTTTT. It specifies CASSLGGTGELFF.

The chain carries TRBV7-8 and TRBJ2-7; TRBD2 matches 7 bases. Germline loops: CDR1 SGHVS, CDR2 FQNEAQ. The CDR3 is 15 amino acids. Trimming removed 3 bases from V and 6 bases from J; junction bases left unmatched: 11. The CDR3 DNA follows: TGTGCCAGCAGCTTGGAGGCGACGACTAGCTTCGAGCAGTACGTC. Translating it yields CASSLEATTSFEQYV.

The chain is built from TRBV7-6 and TRBJ2-2, with 10 bases aligning to TRBD2. CDR1 and CDR2 (germline): SGHVS, FNYEAQ. V shed 5 bases, J shed 1 base, and the junction held 7 bases outside the gene matches. There are 17 residues in the CDR3. The CDR3 DNA follows: TGTGCCAGCAGCCCCATCGTAGCGGGAGGGAACACCGGGGAGCTGTTTTTT. As protein: CASSPIVAGGNTGELFF. Full variable domain (missing parts from reference TRBV7-6 and TRBJ2-2): GAGVSQSPRYKVTKRGQDVALRCDPISGHVSLYWYRQALGQGPEFLTYFNYEAQQDKSGLPNDRFSAERPEGSISTLTIQRTEQRDSAMYRCASSPIVAGGNTGELFFGEGSRLTVL.

The CDR3 DNA is TGCGCCAGCAGCCTGGGACAGGGGAACACTGAAGCTTTCTTT. Residues: CASSLGQGNTEAFF. This rearrangement joins TRBV4-3 to TRBJ1-1; 9 bases fit TRBD1. The CDR3 is made up of 14 amino acids. Trimming took 4 bases from V and 1 from J; bases not matched to a gene: 1. Germline V gives CDR1 LGHNA, CDR2 YSLEER.

V is TRBV10-3 and J is TRBJ2-1; 7 bases match TRBD1. The CDR3 length is 18 residues. Trimming at V came to 2 bases and at J to 2 bases, leaving 12 bases not matched to a gene. The germline gives CDR1 ENHRY, CDR2 SYGVKD. CDR3 bases: TGTGCCATCAGTGAGCAAGCCCCCACAGGGGTGGCCTACAATGAGCAGTTCTTC. Its protein is CAISEQAPTGVAYNEQFF.

This clone has only one observation. The chain has TRBV28 and TRBJ2-5, with TRBD1 matching over 9 bases. The CDR3 consists of 13 residues. Trimming at V came to 6 bases and at J to 5 bases, leaving 4 bases not matched to a gene. The germline V gene has CDR1 MDHEN and CDR2 SYDVKM. CDR3 loop: CASRTGGGETQYF. CDR3 nucleotides: TGTGCCAGCAGGACAGGGGGGGGCGAGACCCAGTACTTC.

This sequence joins TRBV6-5 and TRBJ1-1, with 9 bases identical to TRBD1. V shed 0 bases and J 3 bases; nucleotides not matched to a gene: 2. The germline gives CDR1 MNHEY, CDR2 SVGAGI. CDR3 size: 15 residues. The CDR3 DNA follows: TGTGCCAGCAGTTACTCATGGACAGGGGACACTGAAGCTTTCTTT. Translated: CASSYSWTGDTEAFF.

The chain uses TRBV13 and TRBJ2-1; 14 nucleotides line up with TRBD2. This CDR3 has 15 amino acids. Trimming cost V 5 bases and J 8 bases; bases outside gene matches: 5. Germline CDR1 is PRHDT and CDR2 is FYEKMQ (reference sequence). DNA of the CDR3: TGTGCCAGCAGCCTCGGGACTAGCGGGAGTTATGAGCAGTTCTTC. Amino acid sequence: CASSLGTSGSYEQFF.